The present T cell receptor (beta chain) was sequenced within a study of blood T cells in healthy people across ages. Study findings and constraints: Among T cells, TCR beta diversity per million cells dropped roughly linearly as age rose.

A second PCR, run for about 7 to 11 cycles, used a sample-barcoded 5' primer plus a J-beta primer mix. TCRdb re-derived calls from the 5' RACE reads in MiXCR, one entry per CDR3 protein. The sample has around 1,700,000 distinct CDR3 sequences; 28% are singletons. Roughly 10 milliliters of peripheral blood were drawn from each donor. As concerns this clonotype: Antigen specificity is unknown.

The TCR originated in a woman aged 25 to 39 in good health. Source material: blood.

The CDR3 loop is CASSQEGVGVNEQFF. The CDR3 DNA is TGTGCCAGCAGCCAAGAAGGTGTTGGAGTCAATGAGCAGTTCTTC. This chain connects TRBV3-1 to TRBJ2-1; D unresolved. The CDR3 covers 15 residues. V lost 0 bases to trimming and J lost 6 bases, with 12 bases between them. Germline CDR1 LGHDT, CDR2 YNNKEL (reference sequence).